These 20 T cell receptor beta chains were all obtained from the same sample, sequenced in a study of blood T cell repertoires in COVID-19. Using immunoSEQ multiplex PCR, the repertoire was profiled, and TCRdb retains in-frame clones only, with some absent. The sample has approximately 260,000 clones; about 85% are singletons. The sample was peripheral blood. Receptor source: a man between 18 and 29 years old with active or convalescent COVID-19.

This sequence joins TRBV5-1 and TRBJ2-2, with 8 bases aligning to TRBD2. V was pared by 7 bases and J by 3 bases, with 8 bases of the junction left unmatched. The CDR3 covers 15 residues. CDR1 and CDR2 from the germline V gene are SGHRS and YFSETQ. The CDR3 region has the DNA TGCGCCAGCCAATCGGGAGGGCCGGACACCGGGGAGCTGTTTTTT. This sequence encodes CASQSGGPDTGELFF.

The chain links TRBV6-5 to TRBJ1-5; 7 bases are a match to TRBD1. The germline CDR1 and CDR2 sequences are MNHEY and SVGAGI. V lost 4 bases, J lost 2 bases, and 5 bases stayed unmatched. The CDR3 consists of 15 residues. CDR3 DNA sequence: TGTGCCAGCAGTTCAGGGGGTTGGGGCAATCAGCCCCAGCATTTT. Translation: CASSSGGWGNQPQHF.

This chain uses TRBV6-5 with TRBJ2-7, with D possibly matching TRBD2 (5 bases). The V and J ends lost 0 bases and 4 bases respectively, with 13 bases between them. Germline CDR1 MNHEY, CDR2 SVGAGI. CDR3 length equals 15 residues. CDR3 residues: CASSYSRGREYEQYF. CDR3 bases: TGTGCCAGCAGTTACTCGAGAGGGAGAGAGTACGAGCAGTACTTC.

This clone was recorded once. A read error likely explains this, since a far larger clone differs by one base. The V and J genes are TRBV25-1 and TRBJ2-6; no firm D call. Trimming stripped 4 bases from V and 0 bases from J, with 4 bases between. Per germline, CDR1 MGHDK and CDR2 SYGVNS. The CDR3 contains 14 residues. This CDR3 reads CASSASSGANVLTF. The CDR3 DNA reads as TGTGCCAGCAGTGCCAGCTCTGGGGCCAACGTCCTGACTTTC.

The rearrangement links TRBV6-5 to TRBJ2-5; no definite D call. The CDR3 length is 15 residues. The germline gives CDR1 MNHEY, CDR2 SVGAGI. V was clipped by 5 bases and J by 4 bases, with 17 bases between them. The CDR3 loop reads CASSPTGGSRETQYF. CDR3 nucleotides: TGTGCCAGCAGTCCCACTGGTGGTAGTAGAGAGACCCAGTACTTC.

This CDR3 is CASRMGQGNTEAFF. The CDR3, as DNA: TGTGCCAGCAGGATGGGACAGGGGAACACTGAAGCTTTCTTT. V gene TRBV6-5 combines with J gene TRBJ1-1; 9 bases fit TRBD1. Trimming at V came to 6 bases and at J to 1 base, leaving 3 bases not matched to a gene. The CDR3 runs 14 residues. Germline V gene sequence: CDR1 MNHEY, CDR2 SVGAGI.

This rearrangement joins TRBV5-6 to TRBJ1-2, with 10 bases matching TRBD1. The V gene's germline CDR1 is SGHDT and CDR2 YYEEEE. The trim removed 4 bases at V and 4 bases at J, leaving 4 bases unmatched. There are 14 residues in the CDR3. The CDR3 DNA follows: TGTGCCAGCAGCCGGACAGGGGGTAGCTATGGCTACACCTTC. This codes for CASSRTGGSYGYTF.

The gene calls are TRBV4-1 and TRBJ1-2; possible D gene TRBD1, 5 bases. Trimming stripped 4 bases from V and 8 bases from J, with 17 bases between. This CDR3 is 14 amino acids long. Per germline, CDR1 MGHRA and CDR2 YSYEKL. The CDR3, as DNA: TGCGCCAGCAGCCCAAGCCAGGGATTATTAGGCTACACCTTC. Protein sequence: CASSPSQGLLGYTF.

The V call is TRBV18, the J call TRBJ1-1, with D unresolved. This CDR3 comprises 15 residues. Germline CDR1 and CDR2: KGHSH and LQKENI. Trimming took 3 bases from V and 1 from J, leaving 12 bases between them. CDR3 sequence (DNA): TGTGCCAGCTCACCGATATCGGGTTGGAACACTGAAGCTTTCTTT. It yields the protein CASSPISGWNTEAFF.

The chain recombines TRBV10-1 with TRBJ2-5; 7 nucleotides match TRBD1. V lost 10 bases to trimming and J lost 2 bases; unmatched junction nucleotides: 4. Germline CDR1 is WNHNN and CDR2 is SYGVQD (reference sequence). CDR3 length: 12 residues. CDR3 residues: CANLDRQETQYF. The CDR3 DNA sequence: TGCGCCAACTTGGACAGGCAAGAGACCCAGTACTTC.

This chain joins TRBV9 and TRBJ2-7; 10 bases align to TRBD2. V shed 7 bases and J 2 bases; nucleotides not matched to a gene: 6. CDR3 length: 14 residues. Germline lookup yields CDR1 SGDLS and CDR2 YYNGEE. The CDR3 nucleotides are TGTGCCAGCGGTACTAGCGGGATTCCCTACGAGCAGTACTTC. Translating gives CASGTSGIPYEQYF.

The chain couples TRBV14 to TRBJ2-3, with D possibly matching TRBD1 (5 bases). Trimming removed 1 base from V and 0 bases from J, with 8 bases in between. CDR1 is SGHDN and CDR2 is FVKESK in the germline V gene. This CDR3 spans 15 amino acids. In nucleotides, the CDR3 is TGTGCCAGCAGCCAAGTGTCAGGGAGCACAGATACGCAGTATTTT. As protein: CASSQVSGSTDTQYF. Variable domain in full (rest from reference TRBV14 and TRBJ2-3): EAGVTQFPSHSVIEKGQTVTLRCDPISGHDNLYWYRRVMGKEIKFLLHFVKESKQDESGMPNNRFLAERTGGTYSTLKVQPAELEDSGVYFCASSQVSGSTDTQYFGPGTRLTVL.

The chain couples TRBV9 to TRBJ2-5; D perhaps matches TRBD2 (7 bases). The CDR3 loop spans 16 amino acids. Germline-derived CDR1 and CDR2 are SGDLS and YYNGEE. The V end lost 0 bases, the J end lost 2 bases, and 14 bases lay between the germline ends. For the CDR3, the DNA is TGTGCCAGCAGCGTAGGAGTCGGGGGGCAACAAGAGACCCAGTACTTC. Translation gives CASSVGVGGQQETQYF.

This chain links TRBV6-1 with TRBJ1-2; 8 bases are a match to TRBD1. Germline CDR1 is MNHNS and CDR2 is SASEGT. The V and J ends lost 2 bases and 2 bases, in that order; junction bases with no gene match: 4. The CDR3 has 15 residues. CDR3 in DNA: TGTGCCAGCAGTGAAAGGACAGGGTCGAACTATGGCTACACCTTC. Its protein product is CASSERTGSNYGYTF.

The table lists this clone with a few counts. V and J are TRBV30 and TRBJ1-6; D gene unclear. Trimming stripped 5 bases from V and 15 bases from J, with 11 bases between. In germline, CDR1 is GTSNPN, CDR2 SVGIG (reference sequence). The CDR3 is 10 residues long. DNA for the CDR3: TGTGCCTGGGGTCCGGGGAGCCTCCACTTT. Translated: CAWGPGSLHF.

The table lists this clone with a few counts. The chain is built from TRBV19 and TRBJ1-1; D unresolved. V lost 5 bases and J 6 bases, leaving 13 bases between the germline ends. This CDR3 is 13 amino acids long. In germline, CDR1 is LNHDA, CDR2 SQIVND (reference sequence). CDR3 amino acids: CASSLRESAEAFF. The CDR3 nucleotides are TGTGCCAGTAGTCTGAGGGAATCCGCTGAAGCTTTCTTT.

The chain combines TRBV18 with TRBJ1-5, with 8 bases lining up with TRBD1. V lost 3 bases, J lost 6 bases, and 1 base stayed unmatched. Germline V gene data show CDR1 as KGHSH and CDR2 as LQKENI. CDR3 size: 13 residues. The CDR3 DNA reads as TGTGCCAGCTCACCGGACAGGGCTCAGCCCCAGCATTTT. Translated: CASSPDRAQPQHF.

With regard to this clone: Other DNA sequences in the same sample also yield this CDR3. The J gene is TRBJ1-5, the V gene TRBV6-5; D may be TRBD1 (6 bases). The length of the CDR3 is 14 residues. Deletions cut 2 bases from V and 6 bases from J, with 11 bases between. From germline, CDR1 is MNHEY and CDR2 SVGAGI. The CDR3 DNA reads TGTGCCAGCAGTTACGGGGGGGCGGGTCAGCCCCAGCATTTT. As protein: CASSYGGAGQPQHF.

This chain joins TRBV28 and TRBJ1-4; D is ambiguous. The ends were cut back, 4 bases at V and 5 bases at J, with 14 bases in the middle. The CDR3 is 15 amino acids. Germline CDR1 is MDHEN and CDR2 is SYDVKM. The DNA of the CDR3 is TGTGCCAGCAGTTCGCGTAGAGGGCGGAATGAAAAACTGTTTTTT. Amino acid sequence: CASSSRRGRNEKLFF.

The rearrangement uses TRBV19 and TRBJ2-7, with no clear D. The CDR3 runs 12 residues. Germline V gives CDR1 LNHDA, CDR2 SQIVND (reference sequence). V was trimmed by 6 bases and J by 4 bases, leaving 10 bases between them. In DNA form, the CDR3 reads TGTGCCAGTAGCCGCGGCGTGTACGAGCAGTACTTC. Its protein product is CASSRGVYEQYF.